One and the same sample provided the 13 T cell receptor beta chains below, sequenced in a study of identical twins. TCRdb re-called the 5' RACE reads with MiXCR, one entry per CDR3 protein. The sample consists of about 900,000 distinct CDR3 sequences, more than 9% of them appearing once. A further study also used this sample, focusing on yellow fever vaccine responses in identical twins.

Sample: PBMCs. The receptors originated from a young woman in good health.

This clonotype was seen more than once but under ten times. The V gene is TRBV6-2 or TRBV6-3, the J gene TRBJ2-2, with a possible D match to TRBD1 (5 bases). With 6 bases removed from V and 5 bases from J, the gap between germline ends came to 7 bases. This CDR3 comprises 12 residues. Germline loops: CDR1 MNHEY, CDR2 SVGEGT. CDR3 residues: CASSDRTGELFF. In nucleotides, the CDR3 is TGTGCCAGCAGCGACAGAACCGGGGAGCTGTTTTTT.

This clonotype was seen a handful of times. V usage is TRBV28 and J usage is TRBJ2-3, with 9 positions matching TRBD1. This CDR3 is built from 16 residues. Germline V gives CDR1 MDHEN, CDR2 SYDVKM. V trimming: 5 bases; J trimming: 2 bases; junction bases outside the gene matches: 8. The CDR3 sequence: CASSPSGTGITDTQYF. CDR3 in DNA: TGTGCCAGCAGTCCCTCTGGGACAGGGATCACAGATACGCAGTATTTT. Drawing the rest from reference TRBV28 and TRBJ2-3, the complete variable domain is DVKVTQSSRYLVKRTGEKVFLECVQDMDHENMFWYRQDPGLGLRLIYFSYDVKMKEKGDIPEGYSVSREKKERFSLILESASTNQTSMYLCASSPSGTGITDTQYFGPGTRLTVL.

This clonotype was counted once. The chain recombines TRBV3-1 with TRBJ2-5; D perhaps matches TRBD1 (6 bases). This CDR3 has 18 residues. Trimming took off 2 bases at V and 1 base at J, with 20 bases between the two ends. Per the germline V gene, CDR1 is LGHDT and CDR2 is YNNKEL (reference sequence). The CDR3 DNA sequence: TGTGCCAGCAGCCAACCTGTTACAGGGCACCTTATCCAAGAGACCCAGTACTTC. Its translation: CASSQPVTGHLIQETQYF.

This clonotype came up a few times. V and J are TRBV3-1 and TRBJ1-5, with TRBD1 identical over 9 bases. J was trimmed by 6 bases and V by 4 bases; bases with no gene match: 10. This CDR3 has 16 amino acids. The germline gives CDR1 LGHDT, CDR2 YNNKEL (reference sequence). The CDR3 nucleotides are TGTGCCAGCAGCCGCTCGGGACAGGGTTCTGGTCAGCCCCAGCATTTT. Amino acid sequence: CASSRSGQGSGQPQHF.

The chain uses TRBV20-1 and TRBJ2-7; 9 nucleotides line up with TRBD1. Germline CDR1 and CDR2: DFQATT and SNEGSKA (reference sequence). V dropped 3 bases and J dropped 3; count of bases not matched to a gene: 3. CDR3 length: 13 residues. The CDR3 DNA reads TGCAGTGCTAGTGGGGACAGGGTCTACGAGCAGTACTTC. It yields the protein CSASGDRVYEQYF.

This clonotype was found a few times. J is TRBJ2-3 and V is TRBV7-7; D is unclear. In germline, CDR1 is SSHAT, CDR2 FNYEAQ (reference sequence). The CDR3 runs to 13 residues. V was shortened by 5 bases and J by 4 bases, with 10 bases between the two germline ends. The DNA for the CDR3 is TGTGCCAGCAGCATAGGACCTCCAGATACGCAGTATTTT. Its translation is CASSIGPPDTQYF.

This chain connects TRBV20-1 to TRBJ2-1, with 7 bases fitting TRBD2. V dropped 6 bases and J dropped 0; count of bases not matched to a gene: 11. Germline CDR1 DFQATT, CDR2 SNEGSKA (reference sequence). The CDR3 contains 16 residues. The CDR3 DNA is TGCAGTGCAGGTCCGACTAGCTGGGTCTCCTACAATGAGCAGTTCTTC. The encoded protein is CSAGPTSWVSYNEQFF.

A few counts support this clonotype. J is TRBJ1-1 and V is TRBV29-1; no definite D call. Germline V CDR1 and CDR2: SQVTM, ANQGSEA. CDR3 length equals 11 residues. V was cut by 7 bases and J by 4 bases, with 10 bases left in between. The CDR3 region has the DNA TGCAGCGGCTGGGGTTCCACTGAAGCTTTCTTT. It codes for CSGWGSTEAFF.

The chain's CDR3 is CAISGTGTYEQYF. CDR3 in DNA: TGTGCCATCAGTGGGACAGGAACCTACGAGCAGTACTTC. This chain connects TRBV10-3 to TRBJ2-7, with 7 positions matching TRBD1. J gave up 2 bases and V 4 bases, and 2 bases lay outside the gene matches. This CDR3 is built from 13 residues. Germline CDR1 ENHRY, CDR2 SYGVKD.

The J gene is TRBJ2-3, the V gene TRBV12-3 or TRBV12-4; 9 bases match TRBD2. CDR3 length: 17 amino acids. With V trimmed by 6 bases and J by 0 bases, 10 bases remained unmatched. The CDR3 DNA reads TGTGCCAGCAGACTTAGGCGGGGGGGCGGGAGCACAGATACGCAGTATTTT. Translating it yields CASRLRRGGGSTDTQYF.

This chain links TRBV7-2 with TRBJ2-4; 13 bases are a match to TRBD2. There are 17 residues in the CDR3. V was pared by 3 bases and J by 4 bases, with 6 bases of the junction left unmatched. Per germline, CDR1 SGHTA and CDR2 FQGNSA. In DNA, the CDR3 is TGTGCCAGCAGCTTCTCCGGGACTAGCGGGAAAAAAAACATTCAGTACTTC. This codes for CASSFSGTSGKKNIQYF.

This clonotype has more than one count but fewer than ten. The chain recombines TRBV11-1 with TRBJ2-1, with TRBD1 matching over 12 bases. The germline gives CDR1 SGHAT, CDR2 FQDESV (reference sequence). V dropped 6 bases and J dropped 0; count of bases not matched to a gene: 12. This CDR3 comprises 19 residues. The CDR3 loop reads CASRETGTGGQSSYNEQFF. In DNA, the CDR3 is TGTGCCAGCAGGGAAACCGGGACAGGGGGCCAAAGCTCCTACAATGAGCAGTTCTTC.

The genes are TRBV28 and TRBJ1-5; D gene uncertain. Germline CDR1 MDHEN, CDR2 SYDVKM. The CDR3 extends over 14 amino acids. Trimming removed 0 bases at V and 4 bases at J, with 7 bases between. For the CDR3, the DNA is TGTGCCAGCAGTTTATGGTCCACGAATCAGCCCCAGCATTTT. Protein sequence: CASSLWSTNQPQHF. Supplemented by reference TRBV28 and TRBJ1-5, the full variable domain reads DVKVTQSSRYLVKRTGEKVFLECVQDMDHENMFWYRQDPGLGLRLIYFSYDVKMKEKGDIPEGYSVSREKKERFSLILESASTNQTSMYLCASSLWSTNQPQHFGDGTRLSIL.